Below, 2 T cell receptor beta chains from the same sample are listed, as sequenced in a study of technical replicates of blood from several donors. Using immunoSEQ multiplex PCR, the repertoire was profiled, and TCRdb retains in-frame clones only, with some absent. The sample lists approximately 88,000 clones, about 96% occurring once. Sequenced input: T cells isolated from PBMCs. These receptors were obtained from a human donor in good health.

V gene TRBV4-1 combines with J gene TRBJ2-1; tentatively, D is TRBD2 (5 bases). CDR3 length: 13 amino acids. Deletions cut 5 bases from V and 4 bases from J, with 9 bases between. The germline gives CDR1 MGHRA, CDR2 YSYEKL. The chain's CDR3 is CASSRTQYNEQFF. The CDR3 DNA reads as TGCGCCAGCAGCAGGACTCAATACAATGAGCAGTTCTTC.

The chain uses TRBV4-1 and TRBJ2-3; D uncertain. The germline CDR1 and CDR2 sequences are MGHRA and YSYEKL. The CDR3 runs to 15 residues. Deletions cut 4 bases from V and 0 bases from J, with 11 bases between. CDR3 sequence: CASSPYSRSTDTQYF. CDR3 DNA: TGCGCCAGCAGCCCATACAGCCGTAGCACAGATACGCAGTATTTT.